These 20 T cell receptor beta chains share one sample of origin, sequenced in a study of T-cell reconstitution after alpha-beta-depleted transplantation in children (dated by TCRdb to the mid-2010s). The treatment or condition label of this sample denotes: allogeneic hematopoietic cell transplantation with graft depleted of TCRalphabeta T cells and CD19 B cells. Library generation was performed with PCR. The sequencer was an Illumina HiSeq 2500. TCR libraries were prepared with molecular barcoding, using unique molecular identifiers to normalize TCRbeta repertoire quantification. Clones were called with MiXCR by TCRdb after fastp trimmed the public reads at Q25, and only in-frame beta chains were retained. For every CDR3 protein sequence, its rows merge into one entry that carries the most common genes and DNA. This sample has 300,000 to 400,000 distinct CDR3 sequences in its table, and approximately 20% of those were observed once. The ten largest clones represent about a tenth of the sample.

This sample comprised PBMCs, mostly from graft donor cells, obtained 180 days after TCRalphabeta/CD19-depleted stem cell transplant. The receptors were sampled from a male patient between 10 and 17 years old who had a stem cell transplant for acute lymphoblastic leukemia, so the T cells may come from the graft donor.

The chain joins TRBV7-8 to TRBJ2-1; D gene unclear. V lost 8 bases, J lost 7 bases, and 27 bases lay in between. From germline, CDR1 is SGHVS and CDR2 FQNEAQ. This CDR3 is 17 amino acids long. CDR3 bases: TGTGCCAGCCTCCCCCCCTTAGTAGCTCTCACGAGGAATGAGCAGTTCTTC. Its protein is CASLPPLVALTRNEQFF.

The table lists this clonotype with a few counts. This sequence joins TRBV7-6 and TRBJ2-1; D remains unclear. CDR3 length: 15 residues. Germline-derived CDR1 and CDR2 are SGHVS and FNYEAQ. With 1 base removed from V and 3 bases from J, the gap between germline ends came to 10 bases. The CDR3 DNA reads as TGTGCCAGCAGCTTAGAAGGGCAGGACTACAATGAGCAGTTCTTC. Encoded protein: CASSLEGQDYNEQFF.

This clonotype was counted between two and nine times. The CDR3 sequence is CASSLVPAAFTTEAFF. In DNA, the CDR3 is TGCGCCAGCAGCTTGGTTCCCGCCGCTTTTACCACTGAAGCTTTCTTT. J is TRBJ1-1 and V is TRBV5-1; D is ambiguous. The V gene's germline CDR1 is SGHRS and CDR2 YFSETQ. Trimming pared 0 bases from V and 4 bases from J, leaving 16 bases between. The CDR3 loop spans 16 amino acids. Variable domain in full (rest from reference TRBV5-1 and TRBJ1-1): KAGVTQTPRYLIKTRGQQVTLSCSPISGHRSVSWYQQTPGQGLQFLFEYFSETQRNKGNFPGRFSGRQFSNSRSEMNVSTLELGDSALYLCASSLVPAAFTTEAFFGQGTRLTVV.

This clonotype was counted a few times. V and J are TRBV24-1 and TRBJ2-1; D is perhaps TRBD1 (6 bases). V lost 4 bases and J lost 7, with 16 bases in between. Germline V gives CDR1 KGHDR, CDR2 SFDVKD. This CDR3 is built from 15 residues. This CDR3 is CATSDHPWGQNEQFF. The CDR3 DNA sequence: TGTGCCACCAGTGACCACCCGTGGGGACAAAATGAGCAGTTCTTC.

CDR3 DNA: TGTGCCAGCAGCCGCAGAACAGGGGACGACGAGCAGTACTTC. Protein product: CASSRRTGDDEQYF. The chain links TRBV7-6 to TRBJ2-7; TRBD1 matches 7 bases. From germline, CDR1 is SGHVS and CDR2 FNYEAQ. This CDR3 region has 14 residues. V lost 5 bases, J lost 5 bases, and 9 bases stayed unmatched.

This chain links TRBV12-3 or TRBV12-4 with TRBJ1-5, with unresolved D. CDR3 length: 12 amino acids. Trimming shortened V by 1 base and J by 9 bases, and 7 bases separated the two germline ends. The CDR3 here is CASSLDPGPQHF. The CDR3 DNA follows: TGTGCCAGCAGTTTAGATCCCGGGCCCCAGCATTTT.

This clonotype was observed a handful of times. The chain combines TRBV6-5 with TRBJ2-1; D perhaps matches TRBD2 (5 bases). Looked up from germline, CDR1 is MNHEY and CDR2 is SVGAGI. The CDR3 covers 14 residues. V was cut by 3 bases and J by 2 bases, with 8 bases left in between. The CDR3 coding sequence is TGTGCCAGCAGTTATGGCGGGCCCTACAATGAGCAGTTCTTC. Translating gives CASSYGGPYNEQFF.

This clonotype turned up a few times. The genes are TRBV14 and TRBJ2-5; D remains unclear. This CDR3 contains 13 residues. V gave up 2 bases and J gave up 0 bases, with 4 bases separating them. Germline V gene data show CDR1 as SGHDN and CDR2 as FVKESK. As DNA, the CDR3 is TGTGCCAGCAGCCAACTCAACCAAGAGACCCAGTACTTC. Protein: CASSQLNQETQYF.

The CDR3 is CASSPGGNTEAFF. The CDR3 DNA follows: TGTGCCAGCAGTCCAGGGGGGAACACTGAAGCTTTCTTT. The gene calls are TRBV2 and TRBJ1-1; TRBD1 matches 7 bases. CDR3 length: 13 amino acids. After removal of 5 bases from V and 1 base from J, the junction contained 1 base not matched to a gene. CDR1 is SNHLY, CDR2 FYNNEI, per germline.

There are a few counts of this clonotype. V is TRBV28 and J is TRBJ2-2; 15 positions agree with TRBD2. Germline V gives CDR1 MDHEN, CDR2 SYDVKM. The CDR3 length is 19 residues. J was trimmed by 1 base and V by 2 bases; bases with no gene match: 5. The CDR3 loop is CASSLQGLAGGRNTGELFF. As DNA, the CDR3 is TGTGCCAGCAGTTTACAAGGACTAGCGGGAGGGCGGAACACCGGGGAGCTGTTTTTT.

J is TRBJ2-1 and V is TRBV7-2, with 11 bases fitting TRBD2. Germline-derived CDR1 and CDR2 are SGHTA and FQGNSA. The CDR3 is 14 residues long. V shed 4 bases and J 8 bases; nucleotides not matched to a gene: 4. The CDR3 bases are TGTGCCAGCAGCTCCACTAGCGGGAGCTATGAGCAGTTCTTC. Protein product: CASSSTSGSYEQFF.

This clonotype came up a few times. The chain couples TRBV15 to TRBJ2-7; TRBD1 might be the D (6 bases). The CDR3 extends over 13 amino acids. V gave up 0 bases and J gave up 8 bases, with 11 bases separating them. In germline, CDR1 is LNHNV, CDR2 YYDKDF (reference sequence). CDR3 loop: CATSRERGTQQYF. CDR3 in DNA: TGTGCCACCAGCAGAGAAAGAGGGACACAGCAGTACTTC.

This clonotype turned up a few times. The J gene is TRBJ1-2, the V gene TRBV7-2, with TRBD1 matching 8 bases. Germline V gives CDR1 SGHTA, CDR2 FQGNSA. The CDR3 length is 16 residues. V gave up 0 bases and J gave up 5 bases; unmatched junction bases: 8. CDR3 bases: TGTGCCAGCAGCTTAGCACCAGGGGGCTTAAGTTATGGCTACACCTTC. Translating gives CASSLAPGGLSYGYTF.

The J gene is TRBJ1-3, the V gene TRBV2; no firm D call. Trimming took off 3 bases at V and 0 bases at J, with 6 bases between the two ends. CDR1 and CDR2 (germline): SNHLY, FYNNEI. This CDR3 has 14 residues. The CDR3 DNA reads as TGTGCCAGCAGTGACAGGTTCTCTGGAAACACCATATATTTT. Its protein is CASSDRFSGNTIYF. Based on the CDR3 plus reference TRBV2 and TRBJ1-3, the full variable domain is EPEVTQTPSHQVTQMGQEVILRCVPISNHLYFYWYRQILGQKVEFLVSFYNNEISEKSEIFDDQFSVERPDGSNFTLKIRSTKLEDSAMYFCASSDRFSGNTIYFGEGSWLTVV.

The table lists this clonotype with a few counts. This rearrangement joins TRBV14 to TRBJ2-2; D is uncertain. Germline-derived CDR1 and CDR2 are SGHDN and FVKESK. CDR3 length: 19 amino acids. Trimming cost V 1 base and J 0 bases, with 18 bases left between them. The CDR3 sequence: CASSQGIRSLVPNTGELFF. As DNA, the CDR3 is TGTGCCAGCAGCCAAGGTATCAGGTCCCTGGTGCCGAACACCGGGGAGCTGTTTTTT. Together with reference TRBV14 and TRBJ2-2, the CDR3 gives the full variable domain: EAGVTQFPSHSVIEKGQTVTLRCDPISGHDNLYWYRRVMGKEIKFLLHFVKESKQDESGMPNNRFLAERTGGTYSTLKVQPAELEDSGVYFCASSQGIRSLVPNTGELFFGEGSRLTVL.

The chain joins TRBV9 to TRBJ1-2; a weak D match, TRBD1 (5 bases). The V end lost 4 bases, the J end lost 4 bases, and 14 bases lay between the germline ends. The germline CDR1 and CDR2 sequences are SGDLS and YYNGEE. The CDR3 is 14 residues long. CDR3: CASSHRSGTYGYTF. As DNA, the CDR3 is TGTGCCAGCAGCCACCGGTCAGGGACCTATGGCTACACCTTC.

This chain links TRBV9 with TRBJ1-2; D gene uncertain. The germline gives CDR1 SGDLS, CDR2 YYNGEE. The CDR3 extends over 14 amino acids. V was cut by 0 bases and J by 4 bases, with 10 bases left in between. This CDR3 reads CASSVVSESYGYTF. The CDR3 region has the DNA TGTGCCAGCAGCGTAGTTTCGGAAAGCTATGGCTACACCTTC.

This clonotype was seen more than once but under ten times. The chain employs TRBV5-1 and TRBJ1-1; a possible D gene is TRBD1 (5 bases). The CDR3 sequence is 12 residues long. Germline V gene sequence: CDR1 SGHRS, CDR2 YFSETQ. Deletions cut 7 bases from V and 5 bases from J, with 12 bases between. The chain's CDR3 is CASARGGTEAFF. The CDR3 DNA follows: TGCGCCAGCGCGAGGGGTGGGACTGAAGCTTTCTTT. The full variable domain, in which reference TRBV5-1 and TRBJ1-1 provide the parts outside the CDR3, is KAGVTQTPRYLIKTRGQQVTLSCSPISGHRSVSWYQQTPGQGLQFLFEYFSETQRNKGNFPGRFSGRQFSNSRSEMNVSTLELGDSALYLCASARGGTEAFFGQGTRLTVV.

The rearrangement links TRBV9 to TRBJ1-1, with D hard to call. Germline V gives CDR1 SGDLS, CDR2 YYNGEE. The CDR3 sequence is 16 residues long. V shed 3 bases and J shed 0 bases, with 15 bases lying between them. The CDR3 region is CASSGGRTVMNTEAFF. The DNA for the CDR3 is TGTGCCAGCAGCGGAGGGCGAACTGTCATGAACACTGAAGCTTTCTTT.

The chain combines TRBV19 with TRBJ2-3, with D hard to call. From germline, CDR1 is LNHDA and CDR2 SQIVND (reference sequence). The CDR3 runs 12 residues. V lost 5 bases and J 3 bases, leaving 6 bases between the germline ends. The DNA for the CDR3 is TGTGCCAGTAGTTGGATGACAGATACGCAGTATTTT. This encodes CASSWMTDTQYF. The variable domain in full, completed from reference TRBV19 and TRBJ2-3, reads DGGITQSPKYLFRKEGQNVTLSCEQNLNHDAMYWYRQDPGQGLRLIYYSQIVNDFQKGDIAEGYSVSREKKESFPLTVTSAQKNPTAFYLCASSWMTDTQYFGPGTRLTVL.